These 21 T cell receptor beta chains were all obtained from the same sample, sequenced in a study of blood T cell repertoires in COVID-19. Data came from immunoSEQ multiplex PCR; TCRdb stores just in-frame clones and leaves some out. The sample shows approximately 440,000 clones, around 88% of them seen only once. The specimen was peripheral blood. These receptors were collected from a woman aged 50 to 65 with COVID-19, enrolled during active disease.

This clone was counted a few times. V gene TRBV11-2 combines with J gene TRBJ2-1; D unresolved. The V gene's germline CDR1 is SGHAT and CDR2 FQNNGV. Trimming stripped 5 bases from V and 8 bases from J, with 10 bases between. The CDR3 contains 12 residues. The CDR3 sequence: CASSPLADEQFF. In DNA form, the CDR3 reads TGTGCCAGCAGCCCCTTGGCGGATGAGCAGTTCTTC. Drawing the rest from reference TRBV11-2 and TRBJ2-1, the complete variable domain is EAGVAQSPRYKIIEKRQSVAFWCNPISGHATLYWYQQILGQGPKLLIQFQNNGVVDDSQLPKDRFSAERLKGVDSTLKIQPAKLEDSAVYLCASSPLADEQFFGPGTRLTVL.

V is TRBV27 and J is TRBJ2-7; D is ambiguous. The CDR3 extends over 13 amino acids. Germline-derived CDR1 and CDR2 are MNHEY and SMNVEV (reference sequence). Trimming pared 5 bases from V and 0 bases from J, leaving 8 bases between. CDR3 residues: CASSTGSSYEQYF. The CDR3 DNA is TGTGCCAGCAGTACCGGGTCCTCCTACGAGCAGTACTTC.

The rearrangement joins TRBV18 to TRBJ2-7; 8 bases are a match to TRBD1. This CDR3 has 13 residues. The germline CDR1 and CDR2 sequences are KGHSH and LQKENI. V gave up 3 bases and J gave up 5 bases; unmatched junction bases: 3. The DNA of the CDR3 is TGTGCCAGCTCACCCGGACAGGGTAACGAGCAGTACTTC. It translates to CASSPGQGNEQYF.

The chain joins TRBV19 to TRBJ1-1; TRBD1 matches at 10 bases. The CDR3 spans 16 residues. J was trimmed by 5 bases and V by 5 bases; bases with no gene match: 11. Germline CDR1 LNHDA, CDR2 SQIVND (reference sequence). CDR3 DNA: TGTGCCAGTAGTCCGGGTCGGACAGGGGGAAGGACTGAAGCTTTCTTT. It codes for CASSPGRTGGRTEAFF. Filled out from reference TRBV19 and TRBJ1-1, the complete variable domain reads DGGITQSPKYLFRKEGQNVTLSCEQNLNHDAMYWYRQDPGQGLRLIYYSQIVNDFQKGDIAEGYSVSREKKESFPLTVTSAQKNPTAFYLCASSPGRTGGRTEAFFGQGTRLTVV.

The chain's CDR3 is CASSIPDSTYEQYF. The CDR3 DNA is TGTGCCAGTAGTATCCCAGATTCGACCTACGAGCAGTACTTC. This chain joins TRBV19 and TRBJ2-7, with D unclear. Germline CDR1 reads LNHDA; CDR2 reads SQIVND (reference sequence). The CDR3 covers 14 residues. The V and J ends lost 3 bases and 2 bases respectively, with 11 bases between them.

This chain uses TRBV3-1 (or the pseudogene TRBV3-2) with TRBJ2-4; D is ambiguous. Germline CDR1 and CDR2: LGHDT and YNNKEL (reference sequence). This CDR3 spans 15 amino acids. Trimming took 3 bases from V and 3 from J, leaving 12 bases between them. CDR3: CASSQAIQRKNIQYF. Here the CDR3 DNA reads TGTGCCAGCAGCCAGGCCATTCAGCGCAAAAACATTCAGTACTTC.

This chain joins TRBV12-3 or TRBV12-4 and TRBJ2-7, with D possibly TRBD1 on 5 matching bases. Trimming removed 2 bases at V and 4 bases at J, with 9 bases between. This CDR3 contains 13 residues. For the CDR3, the DNA is TGTGCCAGCAGTTTACCCCCAGGGTACGAGCAGTACTTC. Its protein is CASSLPPGYEQYF.

The chain carries TRBV5-1 and TRBJ1-1; D possibly corresponds to TRBD1 (6 bases). V dropped 7 bases and J dropped 4 bases, with 17 bases sitting between them. CDR1 and CDR2 (germline): SGHRS, YFSETQ. CDR3 size: 14 residues. DNA of the CDR3: TGCGCCAGCGCCGGGGGGCAGGCAATCACTGAAGCTTTCTTT. Its protein is CASAGGQAITEAFF.

J is TRBJ2-7 and V is TRBV19; D gene unclear. V was clipped by 5 bases and J by 6 bases, with 17 bases between them. Germline V CDR1 and CDR2: LNHDA, SQIVND (reference sequence). This CDR3 is 14 amino acids long. CDR3 protein: CASSFSTRTSEQYF. The CDR3 nucleotides are TGTGCCAGTAGTTTCTCGACACGTACTTCCGAGCAGTACTTC.

This clone was observed a few times. The chain carries TRBV6-5 and TRBJ2-7; D may be TRBD2 (6 bases). The CDR3 covers 12 residues. Trimming took off 6 bases at V and 7 bases at J, with 13 bases between the two ends. The V gene's germline CDR1 is MNHEY and CDR2 SVGAGI. CDR3 in amino acids: CASRDGAGEQYF. CDR3 sequence (DNA): TGTGCCAGCAGGGACGGGGCGGGAGAGCAGTACTTC.

The chain employs TRBV5-6 and TRBJ2-1; TRBD1 agrees at 12 bases. V dropped 4 bases and J dropped 0; count of bases not matched to a gene: 11. Per the germline V gene, CDR1 is SGHDT and CDR2 is YYEEEE. The CDR3 length is 19 residues. CDR3 sequence reads: CASSGAGTGGLSSYNEQFF. The DNA of the CDR3 is TGTGCCAGCAGCGGCGCCGGGACAGGGGGCCTAAGCTCCTACAATGAGCAGTTCTTC.

The chain carries TRBV5-6 and TRBJ2-1; the D is unclear. The CDR3 spans 12 residues. CDR1 SGHDT and CDR2 YYEEEE come from the germline V gene. V lost 1 base, J lost 4 bases, and 3 bases lay in between. CDR3 DNA sequence: TGTGCCAGCAGCTTGTCGTACAATGAGCAGTTCTTC. It yields the protein CASSLSYNEQFF.

The V call is TRBV7-9, the J call TRBJ2-3; 7 bases are shared with TRBD2. Trimming cost V 3 bases and J 6 bases; bases outside gene matches: 9. Germline V gene data show CDR1 as SEHNR and CDR2 as FQNEAQ (reference sequence). This CDR3 has 15 amino acids. The CDR3: CASSFPKAGRDTQYF. CDR3 bases: TGTGCCAGCAGCTTCCCCAAAGCGGGGAGGGATACGCAGTATTTT.

This clone turned up a few times. This chain joins TRBV5-8 and TRBJ2-7; tentative D call: TRBD2 (6 bases). Germline V gives CDR1 SGHTS, CDR2 YDEGEE. This CDR3 region has 14 residues. V was trimmed by 3 bases and J by 4 bases, leaving 14 bases between them. The CDR3 DNA is TGTGCCAGCAGCTACGGGGGACGCGGTTACGAGCAGTACTTC. Amino acid sequence: CASSYGGRGYEQYF.

This clone came up a few times. The chain is built from TRBV6-5 and TRBJ1-1; 7 nucleotides line up with TRBD1. Germline-derived CDR1 and CDR2 are MNHEY and SVGAGI. The CDR3 length is 13 residues. V shed 7 bases and J 3 bases; nucleotides not matched to a gene: 5. As DNA, the CDR3 is TGTGCCAGCAAAGAGGGGGCCTACACTGAAGCTTTCTTT. It is translated as CASKEGAYTEAFF.

V usage is TRBV13 and J usage is TRBJ2-1; TRBD2 aligns across 11 bases. Germline CDR1 and CDR2: PRHDT and FYEKMQ (reference sequence). The CDR3 is made up of 17 amino acids. V shed 5 bases, J shed 7 bases, and the junction held 13 bases outside the gene matches. CDR3 protein: CASSPRGSGGASNEQFF. CDR3 coding DNA: TGTGCCAGCAGCCCCCGGGGTAGCGGGGGGGCTTCAAATGAGCAGTTCTTC.

This chain connects TRBV4-2 to TRBJ2-3; maybe TRBD2 (5 bases). The V gene lost 1 base and the J gene lost 6 bases, with 14 bases spanning the gap. Germline V CDR1 and CDR2: LGHNA, YNFKEQ. The CDR3 contains 15 residues. DNA for the CDR3: TGTGCCAGCAGCCAAGGCGAGACTACCAGGGATACGCAGTATTTT. As protein: CASSQGETTRDTQYF.

Comment on this clone: Compared with germline, one end of the junction differs, possibly owing to a read error. The chain uses TRBV19 and TRBJ1-5; 7 bases agree with TRBD1. The CDR3 consists of 14 residues. The germline gives CDR1 LNHDA, CDR2 SQIVND (reference sequence). Here the CDR3 reads CASTIQGSLQPQHF. DNA for the CDR3: TGTGCCAGTACTATACAGGGGTCACTCCAGCCCCAGCATTTT.

The chain combines TRBV2 with TRBJ1-5; 7 bases are a match to TRBD1. The CDR3 extends over 17 amino acids. V lost 6 bases and J lost 0; bases outside the gene matches: 11. The germline CDR1 and CDR2 sequences are SNHLY and FYNNEI. The DNA of the CDR3 is TGTGCCAGCAGCACCGGGACAGCCAAATATAGCAATCAGCCCCAGCATTTT. It yields the protein CASSTGTAKYSNQPQHF.

The J gene is TRBJ2-3, the V gene TRBV28; 8 bases align to TRBD1. Trimming removed 6 bases from V and 5 bases from J; junction bases left unmatched: 7. Germline CDR1 reads MDHEN; CDR2 reads SYDVKM. This CDR3 has 14 amino acids. CDR3 nucleotide sequence: TGTGCCAGCAGCTCCGGACAGGGAGGAGATACGCAGTATTTT. It specifies CASSSGQGGDTQYF.

The chain has TRBV5-8 and TRBJ1-1; 10 bases match TRBD1. CDR1 is SGHTS and CDR2 is YDEGEE in the germline V gene. After removal of 0 bases from V and 9 bases from J, the junction contained 2 bases not matched to a gene. This CDR3 has 13 residues. CDR3 coding DNA: TGTGCCAGCAGCTTGGGGGACAGGGGACAAGCTTTCTTT. Translated: CASSLGDRGQAFF.